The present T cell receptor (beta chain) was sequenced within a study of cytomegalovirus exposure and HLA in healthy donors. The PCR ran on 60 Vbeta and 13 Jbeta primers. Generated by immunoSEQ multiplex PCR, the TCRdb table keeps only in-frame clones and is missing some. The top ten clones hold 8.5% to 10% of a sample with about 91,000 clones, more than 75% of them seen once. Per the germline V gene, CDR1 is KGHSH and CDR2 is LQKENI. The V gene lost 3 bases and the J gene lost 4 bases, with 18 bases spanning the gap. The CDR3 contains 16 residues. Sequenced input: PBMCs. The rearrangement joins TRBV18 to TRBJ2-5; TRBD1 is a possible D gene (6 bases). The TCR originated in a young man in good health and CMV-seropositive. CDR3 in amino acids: CASSPPRTAPLETQYF. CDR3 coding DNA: TGTGCCAGCTCACCCCCCCGGACAGCCCCTCTAGAGACCCAGTACTTC.